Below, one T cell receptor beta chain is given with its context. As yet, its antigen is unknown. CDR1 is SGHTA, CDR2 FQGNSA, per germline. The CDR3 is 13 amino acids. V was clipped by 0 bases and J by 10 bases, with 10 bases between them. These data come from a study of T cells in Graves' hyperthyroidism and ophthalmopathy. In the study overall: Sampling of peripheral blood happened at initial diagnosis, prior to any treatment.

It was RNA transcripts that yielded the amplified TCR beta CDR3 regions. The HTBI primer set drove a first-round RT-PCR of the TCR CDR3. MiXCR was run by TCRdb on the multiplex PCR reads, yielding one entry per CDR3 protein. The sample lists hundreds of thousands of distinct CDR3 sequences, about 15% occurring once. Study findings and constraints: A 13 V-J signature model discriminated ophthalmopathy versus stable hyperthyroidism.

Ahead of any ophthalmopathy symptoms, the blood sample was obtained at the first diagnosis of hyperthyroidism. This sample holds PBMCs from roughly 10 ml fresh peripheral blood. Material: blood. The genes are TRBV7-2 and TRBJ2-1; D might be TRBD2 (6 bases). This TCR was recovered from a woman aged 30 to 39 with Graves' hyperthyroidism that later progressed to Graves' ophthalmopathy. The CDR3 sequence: CASSLASSAEQFF. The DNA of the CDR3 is TGTGCCAGCAGCTTAGCCTCTAGCGCAGAGCAGTTCTTC.